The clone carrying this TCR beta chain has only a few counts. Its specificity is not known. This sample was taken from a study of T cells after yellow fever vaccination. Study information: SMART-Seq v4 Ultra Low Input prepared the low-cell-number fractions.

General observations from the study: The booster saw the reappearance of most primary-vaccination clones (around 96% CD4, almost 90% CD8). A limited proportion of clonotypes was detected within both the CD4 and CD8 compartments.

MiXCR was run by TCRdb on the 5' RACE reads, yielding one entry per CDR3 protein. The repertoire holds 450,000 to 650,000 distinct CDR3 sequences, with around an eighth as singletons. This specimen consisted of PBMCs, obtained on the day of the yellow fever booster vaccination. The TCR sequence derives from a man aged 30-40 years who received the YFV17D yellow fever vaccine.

The CDR3 DNA reads as TGTGCCAGCGCCATACGCACGGACAACTCAGATACGCAGTATTTT. This encodes CASAIRTDNSDTQYF. V usage is TRBV12-3 or TRBV12-4 and J usage is TRBJ2-3; maybe TRBD1 (5 bases). The germline V and J ends were trimmed by 8 bases and 4 bases, with 19 bases remaining between them. This CDR3 region has 15 residues.